Reported below is one TCR beta chain. Once RNA had been extracted, it was reverse transcribed into cDNA to act as the sequencing template. Only in-frame clones appear in the TCRdb table, and some are missing; sequencing was by immunoSEQ multiplex PCR. The sample yields 110,000 to 150,000 clones, about four fifths seen once. This sample stems from a study of CD8+ T cells in alopecia areata. The treatment was: oral pan-JAK inhibitor, 5-10 mg twice daily. Germline V gene sequence: CDR1 MNHEY, CDR2 SMNVEV (reference sequence). J was trimmed by 3 bases and V by 4 bases; bases with no gene match: 2. The CDR3 runs to 13 residues.

The V gene is TRBV27, the J gene TRBJ2-7; 8 bases fit TRBD1. This TCR came from a human donor with alopecia areata. Source: CD8+ T cells sorted from blood, taken at week 4, from a patient treated with tofacitinib. The CDR3 sequence is CASSSGQDYEQYF. Here the CDR3 DNA reads TGTGCCAGCAGTTCGGGACAGGACTACGAGCAGTACTTC.